This TCR beta chain is from a study of T cell repertoires in cytomegalovirus infection. Germline trimming cut 0 bases from V and 5 bases from J; bases unmatched to any gene: 16. There are 19 residues in the CDR3. This clonotype came up many times. TCRdb re-derived calls from the reads in MiXCR, one entry per CDR3 protein. The sample records some 680,000 distinct CDR3 sequences, roughly 35% being singletons. The sequencing input was PBMCs. This sequence joins TRBV12-3 or TRBV12-4 and TRBJ2-1, with 7 bases fitting TRBD2. The clonotype originates from a human donor in good health (CMV status not recorded). Some clones in this sample may be carry-over from other donors' samples. The CDR3 region is CASSLAAPRGLGPHNEQFF. In DNA, the CDR3 is TGTGCCAGCAGTTTAGCGGCCCCTCGCGGACTAGGGCCTCACAATGAGCAGTTCTTC.